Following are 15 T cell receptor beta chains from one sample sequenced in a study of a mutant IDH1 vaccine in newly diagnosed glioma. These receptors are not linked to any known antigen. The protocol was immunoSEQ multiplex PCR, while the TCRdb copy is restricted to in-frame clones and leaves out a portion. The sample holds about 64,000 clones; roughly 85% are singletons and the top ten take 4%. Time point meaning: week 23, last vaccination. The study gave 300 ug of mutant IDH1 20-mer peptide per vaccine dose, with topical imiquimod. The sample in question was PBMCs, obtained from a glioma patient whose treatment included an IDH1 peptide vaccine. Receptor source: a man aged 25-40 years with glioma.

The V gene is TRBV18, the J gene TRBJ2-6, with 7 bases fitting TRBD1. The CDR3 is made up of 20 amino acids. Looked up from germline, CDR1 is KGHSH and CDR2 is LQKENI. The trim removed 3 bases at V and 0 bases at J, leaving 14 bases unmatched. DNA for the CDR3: TGTGCCAGCTCACCTGGTGGTTCCGGGACAGATAACTCTGGGGCCAACGTCCTGACTTTC. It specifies CASSPGGSGTDNSGANVLTF.

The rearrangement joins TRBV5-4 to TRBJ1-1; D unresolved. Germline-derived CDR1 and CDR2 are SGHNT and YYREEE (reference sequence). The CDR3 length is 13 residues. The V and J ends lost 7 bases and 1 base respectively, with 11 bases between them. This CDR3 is CASGKAENTEAFF. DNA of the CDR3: TGTGCCAGCGGTAAAGCCGAGAACACTGAAGCTTTCTTT. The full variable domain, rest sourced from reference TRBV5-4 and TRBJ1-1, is ETGVTQSPTHLIKTRGQQVTLRCSSQSGHNTVSWYQQALGQGPQFIFQYYREEENGRGNFPPRFSGLQFPNYSSELNVNALELDDSALYLCASGKAENTEAFFGQGTRLTVV.

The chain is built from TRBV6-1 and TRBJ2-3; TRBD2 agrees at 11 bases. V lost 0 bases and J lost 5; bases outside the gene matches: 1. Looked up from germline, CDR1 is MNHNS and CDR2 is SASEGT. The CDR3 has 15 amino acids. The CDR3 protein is CASSEAGLAVDTQYF. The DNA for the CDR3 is TGTGCCAGCAGTGAAGCGGGACTAGCGGTAGATACGCAGTATTTT.

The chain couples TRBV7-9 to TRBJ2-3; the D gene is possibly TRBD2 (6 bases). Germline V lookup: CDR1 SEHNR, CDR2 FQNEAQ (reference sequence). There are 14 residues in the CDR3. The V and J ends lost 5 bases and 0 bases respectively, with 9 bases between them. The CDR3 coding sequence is TGTGCCAGCAGCCCGAGCGGGAGCACAGATACGCAGTATTTT. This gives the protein CASSPSGSTDTQYF.

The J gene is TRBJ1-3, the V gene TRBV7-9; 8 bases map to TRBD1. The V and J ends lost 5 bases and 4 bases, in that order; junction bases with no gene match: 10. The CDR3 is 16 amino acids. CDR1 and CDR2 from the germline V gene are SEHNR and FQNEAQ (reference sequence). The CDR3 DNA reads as TGTGCCAGCAGCGCGGAGGACAGGGTAAAAGGAAACACCATATATTTT. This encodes CASSAEDRVKGNTIYF. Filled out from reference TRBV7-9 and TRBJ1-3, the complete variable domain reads DTGVSQNPRHKITKRGQNVTFRCDPISEHNRLYWYRQTLGQGPEFLTYFQNEAQLEKSRLLSDRFSAERPKGSFSTLEIQRTEQGDSAMYLCASSAEDRVKGNTIYFGEGSWLTVV.

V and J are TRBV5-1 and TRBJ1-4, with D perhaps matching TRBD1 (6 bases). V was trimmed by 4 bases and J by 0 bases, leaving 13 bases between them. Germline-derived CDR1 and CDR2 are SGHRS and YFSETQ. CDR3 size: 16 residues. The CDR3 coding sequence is TGCGCCAGCAGCGCTAACAGGGCCGCAACTAATGAAAAACTGTTTTTT. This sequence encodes CASSANRAATNEKLFF.

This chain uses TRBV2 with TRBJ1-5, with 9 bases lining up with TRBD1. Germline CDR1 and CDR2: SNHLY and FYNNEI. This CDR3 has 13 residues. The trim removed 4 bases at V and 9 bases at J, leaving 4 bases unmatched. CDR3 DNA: TGTGCCAGCAGTGGGGACAGGGAAATGCCCCAGCATTTT. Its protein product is CASSGDREMPQHF.

The DNA of the CDR3 is TGTGCCAGCAGTAGTCTAGCGGTGGGCACCGGGGAGCTGTTTTTT. Its translation: CASSSLAVGTGELFF. This sequence joins TRBV28 and TRBJ2-2; 7 bases agree with TRBD2. CDR1 and CDR2 (germline): MDHEN, SYDVKM. This CDR3 is 15 amino acids long. J gave up 4 bases and V 5 bases, and 7 bases lay outside the gene matches.

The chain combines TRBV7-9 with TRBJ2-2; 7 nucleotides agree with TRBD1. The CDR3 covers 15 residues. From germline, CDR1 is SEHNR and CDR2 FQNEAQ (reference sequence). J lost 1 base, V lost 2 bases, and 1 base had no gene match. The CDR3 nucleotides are TGTGCCAGCAGCTTATGGACAGGGAACACCGGGGAGCTGTTTTTT. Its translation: CASSLWTGNTGELFF. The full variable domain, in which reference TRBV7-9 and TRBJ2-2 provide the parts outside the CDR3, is DTGVSQNPRHKITKRGQNVTFRCDPISEHNRLYWYRQTLGQGPEFLTYFQNEAQLEKSRLLSDRFSAERPKGSFSTLEIQRTEQGDSAMYLCASSLWTGNTGELFFGEGSRLTVL.

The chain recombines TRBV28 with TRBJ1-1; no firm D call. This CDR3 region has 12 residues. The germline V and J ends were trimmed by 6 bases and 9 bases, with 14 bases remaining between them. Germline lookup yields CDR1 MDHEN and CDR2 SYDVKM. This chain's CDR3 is CASRQVPEKAFF. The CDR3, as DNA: TGTGCCAGCAGACAAGTCCCGGAAAAAGCTTTCTTT.

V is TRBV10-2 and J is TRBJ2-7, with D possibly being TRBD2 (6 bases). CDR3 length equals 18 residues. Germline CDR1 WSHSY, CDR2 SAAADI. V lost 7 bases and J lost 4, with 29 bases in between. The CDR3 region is CASKKRWLGGESSYEQYF. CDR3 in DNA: TGCGCCAGCAAAAAGAGGTGGCTCGGCGGGGAGTCCTCGTACGAGCAGTACTTC.

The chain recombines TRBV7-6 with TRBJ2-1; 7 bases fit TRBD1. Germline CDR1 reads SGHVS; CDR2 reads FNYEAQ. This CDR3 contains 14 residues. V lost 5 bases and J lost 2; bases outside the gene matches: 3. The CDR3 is CASSGGQPYNEQFF. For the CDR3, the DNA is TGTGCCAGCAGCGGGGGACAGCCCTACAATGAGCAGTTCTTC.

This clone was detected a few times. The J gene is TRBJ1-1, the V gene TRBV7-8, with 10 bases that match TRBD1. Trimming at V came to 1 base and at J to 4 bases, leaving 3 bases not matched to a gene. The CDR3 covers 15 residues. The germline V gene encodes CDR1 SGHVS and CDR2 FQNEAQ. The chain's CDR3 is CASSLGGQGITEAFF. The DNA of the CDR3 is TGTGCCAGCAGCTTAGGGGGACAGGGGATCACTGAAGCTTTCTTT.

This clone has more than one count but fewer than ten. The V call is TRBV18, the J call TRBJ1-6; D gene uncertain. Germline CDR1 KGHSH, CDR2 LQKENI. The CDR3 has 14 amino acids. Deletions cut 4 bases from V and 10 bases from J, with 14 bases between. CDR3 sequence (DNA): TGTGCCAGCTCACGCTCCGGGGAACGGTCACCCCTCCACTTT. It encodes CASSRSGERSPLHF.

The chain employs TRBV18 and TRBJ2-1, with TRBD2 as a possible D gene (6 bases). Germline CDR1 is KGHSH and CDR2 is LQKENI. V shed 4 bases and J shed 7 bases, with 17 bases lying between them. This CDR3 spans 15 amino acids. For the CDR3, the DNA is TGTGCCAGCTCACAACAGGAGGGCGGAACGAATGAGCAGTTCTTC. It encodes CASSQQEGGTNEQFF. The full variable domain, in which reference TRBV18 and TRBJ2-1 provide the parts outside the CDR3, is NAGVMQNPRHLVRRRGQEARLRCSPMKGHSHVYWYRQLPEEGLKFMVYLQKENIIDESGMPKERFSAEFPKEGPSILRIQQVVRGDSAAYFCASSQQEGGTNEQFFGPGTRLTVL.